Each of the 20 T cell receptor beta chains below was sequenced from the same sample in a study of blood T cell repertoires in COVID-19 (TCRdb year 2020). To prepare the library, the immunoSEQ multiplex PCR assay was applied. Held by TCRdb, this immuneACCESS table contains in-frame sequences only and omits some clones. Under half of the omission traces to an unresolved V gene where checked; the cause of the rest is unknown. Recorded for this sample are some 260,000 clones; roughly four fifths of them occurred a single time. The top ten clones comprise around 4.1% of the sample. The sequenced material came from PBMCs or T cells enriched from blood (not recorded which). These receptors were collected from a man aged 25-45 years with acute COVID-19.

This chain links TRBV5-4 with TRBJ2-3; maybe TRBD2 (5 bases). Germline CDR1 reads SGHNT; CDR2 reads YYREEE (reference sequence). This CDR3 comprises 12 residues. The V gene lost 4 bases and the J gene lost 4 bases, with 7 bases spanning the gap. The DNA for the CDR3 is TGTGCCAGCAGCCGGGATTCAGATACGCAGTATTTT. This encodes CASSRDSDTQYF.

This chain links TRBV27 with TRBJ2-3; 9 nucleotides line up with TRBD2. The CDR3 covers 15 residues. Germline V lookup: CDR1 MNHEY, CDR2 SMNVEV (reference sequence). Trimming removed 2 bases from V and 5 bases from J; junction bases left unmatched: 5. The CDR3 region has the DNA TGTGCCAGCAGTTTAGGTGTAGCGGGGGTAGATACGCAGTATTTT. As protein: CASSLGVAGVDTQYF.

This chain joins TRBV6-2 or TRBV6-3 and TRBJ2-3; 8 nucleotides match TRBD1. The junction had 9 bases not matched to a gene; V was cut back by 0 bases and J by 4 bases. The CDR3 spans 17 residues. Germline V gene lookup returns CDR1 MNHEY and CDR2 SVGEGT. In DNA, the CDR3 is TGTGCCAGCAGTTACTCTCGGTTGGGACAGGCAGCAGATACGCAGTATTTT. Amino acid sequence: CASSYSRLGQAADTQYF.

The chain joins TRBV13 to TRBJ1-3; D ambiguous. Between the trimmed V and J ends, which lost 4 bases and 0 bases, there was a span of 10 bases. CDR3 size: 15 residues. The germline CDR1 and CDR2 sequences are PRHDT and FYEKMQ (reference sequence). The CDR3 here is CASSSRVLSGNTIYF. The CDR3 region has the DNA TGTGCCAGCAGCTCCCGGGTTCTCTCTGGAAACACCATATATTTT.

This clone was counted a few times. The chain has TRBV6-5 and TRBJ1-6; TRBD1 agrees at 8 bases. After removal of 2 bases from V and 12 bases from J, the junction contained 12 bases not matched to a gene. Germline assignment: CDR1 MNHEY and CDR2 SVGAGI. The CDR3 loop spans 16 amino acids. CDR3 protein: CASSYIPRGRVEPLHF. CDR3 nucleotide sequence: TGTGCCAGCAGTTACATACCCAGGGGGCGCGTGGAACCCCTCCACTTT.

This clone has just one count. The rearrangement links TRBV10-1 to TRBJ1-5, with no clear D. The V end lost 3 bases, the J end lost 3 bases, and 6 bases lay between the germline ends. Germline-derived CDR1 and CDR2 are WNHNN and SYGVQD (reference sequence). The CDR3 has 13 amino acids. CDR3 region: CASSDGINQPQHF. CDR3 nucleotide sequence: TGCGCCAGCAGTGACGGGATCAATCAGCCCCAGCATTTT.

This chain connects TRBV19 to TRBJ2-3; D unclear. Trimming took off 5 bases at V and 3 bases at J, with 9 bases between the two ends. Looked up from germline, CDR1 is LNHDA and CDR2 is SQIVND (reference sequence). The CDR3 loop spans 13 amino acids. This CDR3 reads CASSVRETDTQYF. In nucleotides, the CDR3 is TGTGCCAGTAGTGTCCGAGAAACAGATACGCAGTATTTT.

The chain joins TRBV9 to TRBJ1-4; D possibly corresponds to TRBD1 (6 bases). The germline gives CDR1 SGDLS, CDR2 YYNGEE. V was shortened by 4 bases and J by 1 base, with 14 bases between the two germline ends. This CDR3 is 16 amino acids long. The DNA of the CDR3 is TGTGCCAGCAGCCCGAACAACAGGGAAACTAATGAAAAACTGTTTTTT. Its protein product is CASSPNNRETNEKLFF.

This clone was observed a single time. The rearrangement uses TRBV7-8 and TRBJ2-1; 13 bases map to TRBD2. Germline values: CDR1 SGHVS, CDR2 FQNEAQ. V gave up 0 bases and J gave up 12 bases; unmatched junction bases: 8. This CDR3 comprises 16 residues. CDR3 loop: CASSLAATSGGYRQFF. The CDR3 DNA is TGTGCCAGCAGCTTAGCAGCGACTAGCGGGGGGTATAGGCAGTTCTTC.

This clone was detected once. The chain recombines TRBV4-1 with TRBJ1-1; 7 bases are a match to TRBD1. Germline V gene lookup returns CDR1 MGHRA and CDR2 YSYEKL. This CDR3 has 14 residues. The trim removed 4 bases at V and 1 base at J, leaving 3 bases unmatched. CDR3 DNA sequence: TGCGCCAGCAGCCCGCGGACAGGGAACACTGAAGCTTTCTTT. This encodes CASSPRTGNTEAFF.

A remark on this clone: The junction and the germline gene differ at one end; a read error may be behind it. The chain recombines TRBV5-1 with TRBJ2-1, with 10 bases matching TRBD1. CDR1 SGHRS and CDR2 YFSETQ come from the germline V gene. The CDR3 is made up of 16 amino acids. The CDR3 nucleotides read TGTGCCAGCAGCTTTCGACGGGACAGGGGTTACAATGAGCAGTTCTTC. Its protein product is CASSFRRDRGYNEQFF.

The CDR3 sequence: CASSGTGAGNTIYF. The CDR3 bases are TGTGCCAGCAGCGGAACAGGGGCTGGAAACACCATATATTTT. The chain combines TRBV9 with TRBJ1-3; 7 bases are a match to TRBD1. The germline gives CDR1 SGDLS, CDR2 YYNGEE. The CDR3 runs to 14 residues. J lost 2 bases, V lost 3 bases, and 2 bases had no gene match.

This clone showed up just once. The rearrangement uses TRBV5-6 and TRBJ1-3; 7 bases agree with TRBD1. The CDR3 spans 14 residues. CDR1 is SGHDT, CDR2 YYEEEE, per germline. Losses at the gene ends were 5 bases for V and 4 bases for J; bases not matched to a gene: 6. For the CDR3, the DNA is TGTGCCAGCAGAAACAGGGGAGAGGGAAACACCATATATTTT. It codes for CASRNRGEGNTIYF.

J is TRBJ2-2 and V is TRBV10-2; 7 bases are shared with TRBD1. The CDR3 runs 14 residues. CDR1 WSHSY and CDR2 SAAADI come from the germline V gene. The V gene end was trimmed by 3 bases and the J gene end by 6 bases; junction bases not matched to a gene: 4. DNA for the CDR3: TGCGCCAGCAGTGATACAGGGACAGCCGGGGAGCTGTTTTTT. Translation: CASSDTGTAGELFF.

The chain is built from TRBV6-1 and TRBJ2-7; tentatively, D is TRBD1 (5 bases). The CDR3 is 13 residues long. V was cut by 3 bases and J by 6 bases, with 12 bases left in between. CDR1 is MNHNS and CDR2 is SASEGT in the germline V gene. CDR3 loop: CASSDIIRAEQYV. The CDR3 DNA sequence: TGTGCCAGCAGTGATATAATCAGGGCCGAGCAGTACGTC.

The rearrangement links TRBV9 to TRBJ2-3; TRBD2 aligns across 7 bases. Germline values: CDR1 SGDLS, CDR2 YYNGEE. Trimming at V came to 0 bases and at J to 3 bases, leaving 7 bases not matched to a gene. The CDR3 extends over 16 amino acids. CDR3 sequence: CASSVASGEDTDTQYF. The CDR3 bases are TGTGCCAGCAGCGTAGCAAGCGGGGAAGATACAGATACGCAGTATTTT.

The rearrangement uses TRBV28 and TRBJ1-5; D is perhaps TRBD1 (6 bases). The CDR3 covers 13 residues. Looked up from germline, CDR1 is MDHEN and CDR2 is SYDVKM. Trimming left V 6 bases short and J 1 base short, with 7 bases between. The CDR3 DNA follows: TGTGCCAGCAGAGGACAGAGCAATCAGCCCCAGCATTTT. Its translation: CASRGQSNQPQHF.

This clone appeared a single time. CDR3 sequence: CASSVGILAGVRRTGELFF. Written as DNA, the CDR3 is TGTGCCAGCAGCGTAGGCATACTAGCGGGAGTACGGCGCACCGGGGAGCTGTTTTTT. The genes are TRBV9 and TRBJ2-2, with 11 bases fitting TRBD2. This CDR3 spans 19 amino acids. CDR1 and CDR2 from the germline V gene are SGDLS and YYNGEE. J gave up 4 bases and V 0 bases, and 11 bases lay outside the gene matches.

The V gene is TRBV7-2, the J gene TRBJ2-3; the D gene is possibly TRBD1 (6 bases). This CDR3 has 15 residues. Looked up from germline, CDR1 is SGHTA and CDR2 is FQGNSA. The V end was cut by 3 bases, the J end by 3 bases, with 13 bases between. The CDR3 DNA reads TGTGCCAGCAGCTTCAACGCCCAGGGGACAGATACGCAGTATTTT. Translated: CASSFNAQGTDTQYF.

In its sample, this clone was seen a few times. The J gene is TRBJ1-1, the V gene TRBV5-4, with D possibly TRBD1 on 6 matching bases. CDR1 and CDR2 from the germline V gene are SGHNT and YYREEE (reference sequence). V was cut by 0 bases and J by 0 bases, with 12 bases left in between. This CDR3 spans 16 amino acids. The CDR3 protein is CASSLAPGDMNTEAFF. CDR3 coding DNA: TGTGCCAGCAGCTTGGCCCCAGGGGACATGAACACTGAAGCTTTCTTT.